The next 20 T cell receptor beta chains were all read from a single sample in a study of T cell responses to AZD1222 COVID-19 vaccine (dated by TCRdb to about 2021). Library preparation used the immunoSEQ multiplex PCR assay. In its TCRdb copy, this immuneACCESS table keeps in-frame sequences only and misses some clones. Where compared with another copy, unresolved V genes explain less than half of these, and the others have no known cause. Recorded for this sample are about 100,000 clones; approximately 86% of them occurred a single time. The top ten hold about 1.5% of the sample. Reading the label with the study, this specimen's time point is: baseline before first vaccination. The sample consisted of peripheral blood, taken on day 0 of AZD1222 vaccination. Every receptor here comes from an adult in good health.

This chain uses TRBV15 with TRBJ2-1, with TRBD2 matching 14 bases. J gave up 8 bases and V 3 bases, and 6 bases lay outside the gene matches. CDR1 LNHNV and CDR2 YYDKDF come from the germline V gene (reference sequence). The CDR3 consists of 16 residues. The CDR3, as DNA: TGTGCCACCAGCAGCTACGGGACTAGCGGGAGTTATGAGCAGTTCTTC. Amino acid sequence: CATSSYGTSGSYEQFF.

This clone has only one observation. The rearrangement joins TRBV28 to TRBJ2-7; D might be TRBD1 (6 bases). The V gene's germline CDR1 is MDHEN and CDR2 SYDVKM. This CDR3 spans 13 amino acids. Trimming pared 6 bases from V and 7 bases from J, leaving 16 bases between. CDR3: CASSPLTRGEQYF. CDR3 coding DNA: TGTGCCAGCAGCCCCCTCACTAGGGGGGAGCAGTACTTC.

J is TRBJ2-7 and V is TRBV7-3; D could derive from TRBD1 or TRBD2 (5 bases each). Germline loops: CDR1 SGHTA, CDR2 FQGTGA. Trimming cost V 4 bases and J 5 bases, with 12 bases left between them. This CDR3 has 13 amino acids. CDR3 DNA sequence: TGTGCCAGCAGCTCCGGGACGAGTGACGAGCAGTACTTC. This translates into CASSSGTSDEQYF.

The V call is TRBV28, the J call TRBJ1-1, with a weak D call TRBD1 (5 bases). V was pared by 6 bases and J by 1 base, with 15 bases between. The CDR3 is 15 residues long. Per the germline V gene, CDR1 is MDHEN and CDR2 is SYDVKM. This CDR3 is CASRRPRTGNTEAFF. DNA for the CDR3: TGTGCCAGCAGACGACCCCGTACAGGGAACACTGAAGCTTTCTTT.

The V gene is TRBV6-1, the J gene TRBJ1-2, with D hard to call. The CDR3 runs 13 residues. V lost 2 bases and J lost 4, with 8 bases in between. Germline V gene data show CDR1 as MNHNS and CDR2 as SASEGT. CDR3 sequence reads: CASSELGGYGYTF. In DNA, the CDR3 is TGTGCCAGCAGTGAATTGGGTGGCTATGGCTACACCTTC.

The chain is built from TRBV4-2 and TRBJ2-7; tentatively, D is TRBD2 (6 bases). The CDR3 length is 14 residues. V shed 3 bases and J shed 2 bases, with 11 bases lying between them. Germline V gives CDR1 LGHNA, CDR2 YNFKEQ. In nucleotides, the CDR3 is TGTGCCAGCAGCCAGGGCGGGGTCGCCTACGAGCAGTACTTC. Its protein is CASSQGGVAYEQYF.

This rearrangement joins TRBV5-8 to TRBJ1-5; 7 bases agree with TRBD1. There are 13 residues in the CDR3. The V gene's germline CDR1 is SGHTS and CDR2 YDEGEE. Losses at the gene ends were 9 bases for V and 5 bases for J; bases not matched to a gene: 8. The CDR3 sequence is CATATGFDQPQHF. CDR3 DNA sequence: TGTGCCACGGCGACAGGGTTCGATCAGCCCCAGCATTTT. The variable domain in full, completed from reference TRBV5-8 and TRBJ1-5, reads EAGVTQSPTHLIKTRGQQATLRCSPISGHTSVYWYQQALGLGLQFLLWYDEGEERNRGNFPPRFSGRQFPNYSSELNVNALELEDSALYLCATATGFDQPQHFGDGTRLSIL.

This rearrangement joins TRBV11-3 to TRBJ1-1, with D perhaps TRBD1 (5 bases). The CDR3 has 14 residues. Deletions cut 4 bases from V and 0 bases from J, with 9 bases between. From germline, CDR1 is SGHNT and CDR2 YENEEA. The CDR3 coding sequence is TGTGCCAGCAGCTGGGGGGGTGTGAACACTGAAGCTTTCTTT. Its translation: CASSWGGVNTEAFF.

The chain is built from TRBV3-1 (or the pseudogene TRBV3-2) and TRBJ2-7; 10 bases align to TRBD1. The CDR3 is made up of 15 amino acids. Germline loops: CDR1 LGHDT, CDR2 YNNKEL (reference sequence). The V and J ends lost 4 bases and 2 bases, in that order; junction bases with no gene match: 5. The CDR3 DNA follows: TGTGCCAGCAGCCGACCCGGGACAGGGGCCTACGAGCAGTACTTC. Its translation is CASSRPGTGAYEQYF.

As DNA, the CDR3 is TGTGCTTCACAACGCAGAAAAGAGGGCGAGCAGTACTTC. Translation: CASQRRKEGEQYF. The chain combines TRBV6-5 with TRBJ2-7, with D perhaps TRBD2 (5 bases). Germline loops: CDR1 MNHEY, CDR2 SVGAGI. CDR3 length: 13 residues.

This clone has just a few counts. This rearrangement joins TRBV19 to TRBJ1-2; D gene unclear. V shed 5 bases and J shed 2 bases, with 12 bases lying between them. The CDR3 is 14 residues long. Germline CDR1 reads LNHDA; CDR2 reads SQIVND (reference sequence). The CDR3 coding sequence is TGTGCCAGTAGTGGTGGAGGGTTGAACTATGGCTACACCTTC. This sequence encodes CASSGGGLNYGYTF. Using reference TRBV19 and TRBJ1-2 for the parts outside the CDR3, the full variable domain is DGGITQSPKYLFRKEGQNVTLSCEQNLNHDAMYWYRQDPGQGLRLIYYSQIVNDFQKGDIAEGYSVSREKKESFPLTVTSAQKNPTAFYLCASSGGGLNYGYTFGSGTRLTVV.

The rearrangement uses TRBV7-2 and TRBJ2-2; D unclear. Germline V lookup: CDR1 SGHTA, CDR2 FQGNSA. The CDR3 is 15 amino acids. Trimming cost V 5 bases and J 3 bases, with 13 bases left between them. CDR3: CASSPPGWDTGELFF. The CDR3 coding sequence is TGTGCCAGCAGCCCGCCGGGTTGGGACACCGGGGAGCTGTTTTTT. The variable domain in full, completed from reference TRBV7-2 and TRBJ2-2, reads GAGVSQSPSNKVTEKGKDVELRCDPISGHTALYWYRQSLGQGLEFLIYFQGNSAPDKSGLPSDRFSAERTGGSVSTLTIQRTQQEDSAVYLCASSPPGWDTGELFFGEGSRLTVL.

The rearrangement joins TRBV4-2 to TRBJ2-7; 8 nucleotides match TRBD1. The CDR3 runs 16 residues. The V and J ends lost 4 bases and 1 base, in that order; junction bases with no gene match: 9. CDR1 and CDR2 (germline): LGHNA, YNFKEQ. The CDR3 protein is CASSPVGQGASYEQYF. As DNA, the CDR3 is TGTGCCAGCAGCCCCGTTGGGCAGGGGGCTTCCTACGAGCAGTACTTC.

CDR3 in amino acids: CASSYSDTEAFF. CDR3 nucleotide sequence: TGTGCCAGCAGTTACTCGGACACTGAAGCTTTCTTT. This rearrangement joins TRBV6-6 to TRBJ1-1; D remains unclear. Trimming pared 0 bases from V and 3 bases from J, leaving 2 bases between. The CDR3 is 12 amino acids. The germline V gene encodes CDR1 MNHNY and CDR2 SVGAGI (reference sequence).

The chain has TRBV11-1 and TRBJ2-2; TRBD2 might be the D (5 bases). This CDR3 has 15 amino acids. Germline V gene lookup returns CDR1 SGHAT and CDR2 FQDESV (reference sequence). Trimming removed 5 bases at V and 5 bases at J, with 15 bases between. The chain's CDR3 is CASSLGLPGTGELFF. In DNA, the CDR3 is TGTGCCAGCAGCCTAGGACTCCCGGGGACCGGGGAGCTGTTTTTT.

The genes are TRBV6-5 and TRBJ1-2, with D uncertain. CDR1 is MNHEY and CDR2 is SVGAGI in the germline V gene. Trimming pared 2 bases from V and 2 bases from J, leaving 9 bases between. There are 14 residues in the CDR3. CDR3 sequence reads: CASSYRAENYGYTF. The CDR3 region has the DNA TGTGCCAGCAGTTACCGGGCCGAAAACTATGGCTACACCTTC.

The chain carries TRBV7-8 and TRBJ1-1; D is undetermined. V lost 1 base to trimming and J lost 1 base, with 7 bases between them. This CDR3 is 14 amino acids long. The V gene's germline CDR1 is SGHVS and CDR2 FQNEAQ. In DNA form, the CDR3 reads TGTGCCAGCAGCTTAGGGGCTACGAACACTGAAGCTTTCTTT. The encoded protein is CASSLGATNTEAFF. Supplemented by reference TRBV7-8 and TRBJ1-1, the full variable domain reads GAGVSQSPRYKVAKRGQDVALRCDPISGHVSLFWYQQALGQGPEFLTYFQNEAQLDKSGLPSDRFFAERPEGSVSTLKIQRTQQEDSAVYLCASSLGATNTEAFFGQGTRLTVV.

Concerning this clone itself: The germline gene is not matched at one end of the junction; a read error may be the cause. The chain is built from TRBV7-7 and TRBJ2-3; no definite D call. The CDR3 is made up of 13 amino acids. The germline CDR1 and CDR2 sequences are SSHAT and FNYEAQ (reference sequence). DNA of the CDR3: TGTGCTAGCAGCTTAGGGAGCACAGATACGCAGTATTTT. Translation: CASSLGSTDTQYF.

The rearrangement uses TRBV3-1 (or the pseudogene TRBV3-2) and TRBJ2-1; the D is unclear. The CDR3 covers 14 residues. CDR1 is LGHDT, CDR2 YNNKEL, per germline (reference sequence). V lost 0 bases and J lost 10, with 13 bases in between. The CDR3 DNA sequence: TGTGCCAGCAGCCAAGAGGGTCCGGCTCGAGAGCAGTTCTTC. It translates to CASSQEGPAREQFF.

The chain carries TRBV2 and TRBJ2-7; D is perhaps TRBD1 (6 bases). The CDR3 is 11 amino acids. Germline CDR1 SNHLY, CDR2 FYNNEI. Between the trimmed V and J ends, which lost 5 bases and 5 bases, there was a span of 7 bases. The CDR3 nucleotides are TGTGCCAGCAGTTGGACAGACGAGCAGTACTTC. Amino acid sequence: CASSWTDEQYF.